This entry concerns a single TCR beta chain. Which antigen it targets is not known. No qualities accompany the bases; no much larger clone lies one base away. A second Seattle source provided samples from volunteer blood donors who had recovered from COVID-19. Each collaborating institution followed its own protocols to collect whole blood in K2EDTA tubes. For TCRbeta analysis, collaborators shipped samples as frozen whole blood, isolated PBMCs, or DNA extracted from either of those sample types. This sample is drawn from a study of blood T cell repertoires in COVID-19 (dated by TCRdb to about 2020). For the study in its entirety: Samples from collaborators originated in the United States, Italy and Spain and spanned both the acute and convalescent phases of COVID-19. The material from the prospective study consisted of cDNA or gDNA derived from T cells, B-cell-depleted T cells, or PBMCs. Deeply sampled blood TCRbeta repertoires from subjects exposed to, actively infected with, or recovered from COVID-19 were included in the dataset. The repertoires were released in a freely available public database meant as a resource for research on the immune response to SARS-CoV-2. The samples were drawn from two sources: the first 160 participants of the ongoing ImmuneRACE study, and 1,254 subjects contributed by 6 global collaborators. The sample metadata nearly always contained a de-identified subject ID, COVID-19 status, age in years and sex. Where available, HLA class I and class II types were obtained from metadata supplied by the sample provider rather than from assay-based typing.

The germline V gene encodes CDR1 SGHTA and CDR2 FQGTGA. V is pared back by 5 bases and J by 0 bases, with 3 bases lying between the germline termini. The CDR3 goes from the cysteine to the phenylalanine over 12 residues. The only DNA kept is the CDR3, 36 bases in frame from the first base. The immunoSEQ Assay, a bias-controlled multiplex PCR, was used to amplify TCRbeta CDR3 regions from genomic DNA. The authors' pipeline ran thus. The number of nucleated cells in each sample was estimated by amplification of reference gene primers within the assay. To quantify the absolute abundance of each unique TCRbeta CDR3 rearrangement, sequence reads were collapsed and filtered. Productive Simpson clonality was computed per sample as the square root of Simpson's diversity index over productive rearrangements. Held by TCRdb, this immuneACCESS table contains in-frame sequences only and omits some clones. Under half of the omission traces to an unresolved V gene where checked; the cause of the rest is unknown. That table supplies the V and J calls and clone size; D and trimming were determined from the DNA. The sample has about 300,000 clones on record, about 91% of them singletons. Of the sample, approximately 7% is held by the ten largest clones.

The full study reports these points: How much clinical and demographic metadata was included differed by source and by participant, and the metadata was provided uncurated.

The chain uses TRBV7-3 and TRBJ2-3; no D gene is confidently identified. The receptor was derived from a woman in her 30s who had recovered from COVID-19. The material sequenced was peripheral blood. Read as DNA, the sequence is TGTGCCAGCAGCCCTAGCACAGATACGCAGTATTTT. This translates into CASSPSTDTQYF.